A single sample gave rise to the 9 T cell receptor beta chains below, sequenced in a study of shared clonotypes between healthy human individuals. The assay was immunoSEQ multiplex PCR, and TCRdb's table has in-frame clones only and misses some. Of 110,000 or so clones in the sample, around 68% were seen once. Sequenced sample: memory CD8+ T cells sorted from blood. As to subset: CD45RO+ cells pooled with CCR7-negative TemRA cells. The receptors stem from a woman between 25 and 40 years old in good health.

Only a few counts were recorded for this clone. The V gene is TRBV19, the J gene TRBJ2-1; 12 bases agree with TRBD2. CDR1 is LNHDA, CDR2 SQIVND, per germline (reference sequence). V shed 2 bases and J 6 bases; nucleotides not matched to a gene: 2. The CDR3 totals 15 residues. The CDR3 region is CASSIRTSGINEQFF. CDR3 coding DNA: TGTGCCAGTAGTATACGGACTAGCGGGATCAATGAGCAGTTCTTC.

This chain links TRBV27 with TRBJ2-7, with TRBD1 identical over 10 bases. The V gene end was trimmed by 6 bases and the J gene end by 3 bases; junction bases not matched to a gene: 8. Per the germline V gene, CDR1 is MNHEY and CDR2 is SMNVEV (reference sequence). The CDR3 has 15 residues. For the CDR3, the DNA is TGTGCCAGCAGCACTCCGGGACAGGGGTTCTACGAGCAGTACTTC. Translation gives CASSTPGQGFYEQYF.

In this sample, this clone turned up many times. The chain employs TRBV5-4 and TRBJ2-7; 8 nucleotides match TRBD2. From germline, CDR1 is SGHNT and CDR2 YYREEE (reference sequence). Unmatched junction bases numbered 13, after V lost 4 bases and J lost 7 bases. This CDR3 region has 15 residues. The CDR3: CASSHTDIAGFEQYF. As DNA, the CDR3 is TGTGCCAGCAGCCACACGGATATAGCGGGGTTTGAGCAGTACTTC.

This sequence joins TRBV6-5 and TRBJ2-7; 9 bases line up with TRBD1. The CDR3 has 14 amino acids. Germline V gives CDR1 MNHEY, CDR2 SVGAGI. V lost 6 bases to trimming and J lost 3 bases; unmatched junction nucleotides: 6. The CDR3 loop is CASRTGQGIYEQYF. DNA of the CDR3: TGTGCCAGCAGGACGGGACAGGGAATCTACGAGCAGTACTTC.

V is TRBV7-8 and J is TRBJ1-5; D is perhaps TRBD1 (5 bases). This CDR3 comprises 16 residues. V shed 0 bases and J shed 7 bases, with 16 bases lying between them. Germline V gene sequence: CDR1 SGHVS, CDR2 FQNEAQ. The CDR3 protein is CASSLARRRQGQPQHF. CDR3 coding DNA: TGTGCCAGCAGCTTAGCGCGTAGGCGGCAGGGACAGCCCCAGCATTTT.

As concerns this clone: The same CDR3 can be traced to other DNA sequences in this sample. V and J are TRBV29-1 and TRBJ2-1; D is unclear. V dropped 4 bases and J dropped 0 bases, with 7 bases sitting between them. The CDR3 sequence is 13 residues long. Germline CDR1 and CDR2: SQVTM and ANQGSEA. CDR3 sequence reads: CSVVRSSYNEQFF. For the CDR3, the DNA is TGCAGCGTTGTTCGGAGCTCCTACAATGAGCAGTTCTTC.

V usage is TRBV19 and J usage is TRBJ2-1; tentatively, D is TRBD2 (6 bases). The CDR3 spans 15 residues. Trimming pared 5 bases from V and 4 bases from J, leaving 15 bases between. Germline CDR1 LNHDA, CDR2 SQIVND (reference sequence). The CDR3 protein is CASSAGLETYNEQFF. The CDR3 region has the DNA TGTGCCAGTAGTGCGGGATTAGAGACTTACAATGAGCAGTTCTTC.

This CDR3 reads CASSLGGEQYF. CDR3 sequence (DNA): TGTGCCAGTAGTCTCGGGGGGGAGCAGTACTTC. The chain links TRBV19 to TRBJ2-7, with TRBD2 matching 7 bases. The germline V gene encodes CDR1 LNHDA and CDR2 SQIVND (reference sequence). V shed 5 bases, J shed 7 bases, and the junction held 2 bases outside the gene matches. CDR3 size: 11 residues.

J is TRBJ1-4 and V is TRBV28; possible D gene TRBD1, 5 bases. From germline, CDR1 is MDHEN and CDR2 SYDVKM. The CDR3 has 13 amino acids. Trimming removed 0 bases from V and 6 bases from J, with 5 bases in between. For the CDR3, the DNA is TGTGCCAGCAGTTTATGGACAGATGAAAAACTGTTTTTT. Residues: CASSLWTDEKLFF.